A selection of T cell receptor beta chains follows, all from one sample in a study of blood T cell repertoires in COVID-19. Repertoires were generated with immunoSEQ multiplex PCR, while TCRdb's copy carries only in-frame clones and drops some. The data hold roughly 290,000 clones, with 70% to 90% observed a single time. Material for sequencing was PBMCs or T cells enriched from blood (not recorded which). All receptors derive from a woman in her thirties who had recovered from COVID-19. The CDR3 runs from the conserved cysteine through the conserved F or W. The D gene is left open where the match is weak. Not all rows give a size; the values are once, few, many and, for expanded clones, a class.

d_gene: .
v_gene: TRBV7-9
abundance: .
j_gene: TRBJ2-5
CDR3nt: TGTGCCAGCAGCCCGAGGGTCGAAGAGACCCAGTACTTC
CDR3aa: CASSPRVEETQYF

d_gene: TRBD1
v_gene: TRBV11-3
abundance: .
j_gene: TRBJ2-7
CDR3nt: TGTGCCAGCAGCTTAGGGGTTGGACAGGCCTACGAGCAGTACTTC
CDR3aa: CASSLGVGQAYEQYF

d_gene: .
v_gene: TRBV28
abundance: .
j_gene: TRBJ1-3
CDR3nt: TGTGCCAGCAGTCTAGGAGGGGCGGCTGGAAACACCATATATTTT
CDR3aa: CASSLGGAAGNTIYF

d_gene: .
v_gene: TRBV29-1
abundance: .
j_gene: TRBJ1-1
CDR3nt: TGCAGCGTCGGGAACAGATACATGAACACTGAAGCTTTCTTT
CDR3aa: CSVGNRYMNTEAFF

d_gene: .
v_gene: TRBV30
abundance: few
j_gene: TRBJ1-2
CDR3nt: TGTGCCTGGGCAGTCGGTAACTATGGCTACACCTTC
CDR3aa: CAWAVGNYGYTF

d_gene: TRBD2
v_gene: TRBV5-1
abundance: .
j_gene: TRBJ2-2
CDR3nt: TGCGCCAGCAGCTCCGTAGCGGGAGGGTCCGGGGAGCTGTTTTTT
CDR3aa: CASSSVAGGSGELFF

d_gene: .
v_gene: TRBV6-2/TRBV6-3
abundance: .
j_gene: TRBJ2-5
CDR3nt: TGTGCCAGCAGTTATGGGGGGGCCGGGGAGACCCAGTACTTC
CDR3aa: CASSYGGAGETQYF

d_gene: .
v_gene: TRBV20-1
abundance: .
j_gene: TRBJ2-5
CDR3nt: TGCAGTGCTAGTCGGCAGGGGATAGAGACCCAGTACTTC
CDR3aa: CSASRQGIETQYF

d_gene: .
v_gene: TRBV5-8
abundance: .
j_gene: TRBJ1-6
CDR3nt: TGTGCCAGCAGCTATGCCGCGGGAGGGGACTCACCCCTCCACTTT
CDR3aa: CASSYAAGGDSPLHF

d_gene: TRBD2
v_gene: TRBV7-2
abundance: .
j_gene: TRBJ2-7
CDR3nt: TGTGCCAGCAGCTCTGGGACTAGCGGGAGCTACGAGCAGTACTTC
CDR3aa: CASSSGTSGSYEQYF

d_gene: TRBD1
v_gene: TRBV28
abundance: .
j_gene: TRBJ1-4
CDR3nt: TGTGCCAGCCTTCTACAGGGGAAGAATGAAAAACTGTTTTTT
CDR3aa: CASLLQGKNEKLFF

d_gene: .
v_gene: TRBV4-1
abundance: .
j_gene: TRBJ1-4
CDR3nt: TGCGCCAGCAGCCAAGTTAGAGGAGGGTTGAAGAATGAAAAACTGTTTTTT
CDR3aa: CASSQVRGGLKNEKLFF

d_gene: .
v_gene: TRBV28
abundance: .
j_gene: TRBJ1-1
CDR3nt: TGTGCCAGCAACCTACAGGCGAACACTGAAGCTTTCTTT
CDR3aa: CASNLQANTEAFF

d_gene: TRBD1
v_gene: TRBV7-9
abundance: .
j_gene: TRBJ2-7
CDR3nt: TGTGCCACGAGAGACAGGACAGGGACCTACGAGCAGTACTTC
CDR3aa: CATRDRTGTYEQYF

d_gene: .
v_gene: TRBV30
abundance: .
j_gene: TRBJ2-3
CDR3nt: TGTGCCTGGTTAGGGGGACGGGCAGATACGCAGTATTTT
CDR3aa: CAWLGGRADTQYF

d_gene: .
v_gene: TRBV30
abundance: .
j_gene: TRBJ1-5
CDR3nt: TGTGCCTGGAGTGTCGGGAGGGATCAGCCCCAGCATTTT
CDR3aa: CAWSVGRDQPQHF

d_gene: .
v_gene: TRBV3-1/TRBV3-2
abundance: few
j_gene: TRBJ1-3
CDR3nt: TGTGCCAGCAGCCAGATCAGGGTGTTCGGAAACACCATATATTTT
CDR3aa: CASSQIRVFGNTIYF

d_gene: .
v_gene: TRBV10-3
abundance: .
j_gene: TRBJ2-7
CDR3nt: TGTGCCATCAGTGAGTTGAGTTACGAGCAGTACTTC
CDR3aa: CAISELSYEQYF

d_gene: .
v_gene: TRBV7-2
abundance: .
j_gene: TRBJ1-2
CDR3nt: TGTGCCAGCAGCTCCTTTAAACAGGGAACTAGCTACACCTTC
CDR3aa: CASSSFKQGTSYTF

d_gene: .
v_gene: TRBV9
abundance: .
j_gene: TRBJ2-1
CDR3nt: TGTGCCAGCAGCGTAGTGGGAGGCTCCTACAATGAGCAGTTCTTC
CDR3aa: CASSVVGGSYNEQFF

d_gene: .
v_gene: TRBV19
abundance: .
j_gene: TRBJ2-1
CDR3nt: TGTGCCAGTAGTATATTGGGAGAGGGGACAATCAATGAGCAGTTCTTC
CDR3aa: CASSILGEGTINEQFF

d_gene: TRBD1
v_gene: TRBV18
abundance: .
j_gene: TRBJ1-3
CDR3nt: TGTGCCAGCTCACCTGCAGGGGGATCTGGAAACACCATATATTTT
CDR3aa: CASSPAGGSGNTIYF

d_gene: TRBD1
v_gene: TRBV28
abundance: .
j_gene: TRBJ1-2
CDR3nt: TGTGCCAGCAGGGGGGACCAGACAGGGAACTATGGCTACACCTTC
CDR3aa: CASRGDQTGNYGYTF

d_gene: TRBD2
v_gene: TRBV4-1
abundance: .
j_gene: TRBJ2-3
CDR3nt: TGCGCCAGCAGCAGAGAACTAGCGGGGGGCCCGGATACGCAGTATTTT
CDR3aa: CASSRELAGGPDTQYF

d_gene: .
v_gene: TRBV4-2
abundance: .
j_gene: TRBJ2-1
CDR3nt: TGTGCCAGCAGCCAAGATATTAGTACTAGCTTCCTCGATGAGCAGTTCTTC
CDR3aa: CASSQDISTSFLDEQFF

d_gene: TRBD1
v_gene: TRBV6-5
abundance: once
j_gene: TRBJ1-2
CDR3nt: TGTGCCGGCGAGAAGCGACAGGGCTTTAACTATGGCTACACCTTC
CDR3aa: CAGEKRQGFNYGYTF

d_gene: .
v_gene: TRBV27
abundance: .
j_gene: TRBJ1-2
CDR3nt: TGTGCCAGCAGTTCCGGGACTTCTGGGCCAATCTATGGCTACACCTTC
CDR3aa: CASSSGTSGPIYGYTF

d_gene: .
v_gene: TRBV2
abundance: .
j_gene: TRBJ1-1
CDR3nt: TGTGCCAGCACTACAGGGAAAGAAACTGAAGCTTTCTTT
CDR3aa: CASTTGKETEAFF

d_gene: .
v_gene: TRBV28
abundance: .
j_gene: TRBJ1-5
CDR3nt: TGTGCCAGCACGGTGAACTTGCCCAATCAGCCCCAGCATTTT
CDR3aa: CASTVNLPNQPQHF

d_gene: TRBD2
v_gene: TRBV27
abundance: .
j_gene: TRBJ2-7
CDR3nt: TGTGCCAGCAGTTTTTTAGCGGGGGGGCTAAGCGAGCAGTACTTC
CDR3aa: CASSFLAGGLSEQYF

d_gene: TRBD1
v_gene: TRBV28
abundance: .
j_gene: TRBJ1-5
CDR3nt: TGTGCCAGCACCCTCAAGAGCCGGACAGGCTTTAATCAGCCCCAGCATTTT
CDR3aa: CASTLKSRTGFNQPQHF

d_gene: TRBD1
v_gene: TRBV28
abundance: .
j_gene: TRBJ1-2
CDR3nt: TGTGCCAGCAGTTTATCGTCGGGGACAGGGAAAGGCTACACCTTC
CDR3aa: CASSLSSGTGKGYTF

d_gene: .
v_gene: TRBV28
abundance: .
j_gene: TRBJ1-3
CDR3nt: TGTGCCAGCAGGACCACAGGTTCTGGAAACACCATATATTTT
CDR3aa: CASRTTGSGNTIYF

d_gene: .
v_gene: TRBV11-2
abundance: .
j_gene: TRBJ1-2
CDR3nt: TGTGCCAGCAGCTTAGACTTAGGGGTTCGGGGCTACACCTTC
CDR3aa: CASSLDLGVRGYTF

d_gene: TRBD1
v_gene: TRBV7-9
abundance: .
j_gene: TRBJ1-2
CDR3nt: TGTGCCAGCATAAAGGCTTGGGACAGGGACGAAGGCTACACCTTC
CDR3aa: CASIKAWDRDEGYTF

d_gene: .
v_gene: TRBV28
abundance: .
j_gene: TRBJ1-3
CDR3nt: TGTGCCAGCAGCCTCCTGACTCAGAGCTCTGGAAACACCATATATTTT
CDR3aa: CASSLLTQSSGNTIYF

d_gene: TRBD2
v_gene: TRBV5-1
abundance: once
j_gene: TRBJ2-1
CDR3nt: TGCGCCAGCAGCCCCAGGACTAGCGGGAGGCAGAATGAGCAGTTCTTC
CDR3aa: CASSPRTSGRQNEQFF

d_gene: .
v_gene: TRBV10-3
abundance: .
j_gene: TRBJ1-5
CDR3nt: TGTGCCATCAGTGGAGGAATCGAGCAGCCCCAGCATTTT
CDR3aa: CAISGGIEQPQHF

d_gene: TRBD1
v_gene: TRBV29-1
abundance: .
j_gene: TRBJ2-1
CDR3nt: TGCAGCGTTCGAAGTATCGGACAGGGCAGCTACAATGAGCAGTTCTTC
CDR3aa: CSVRSIGQGSYNEQFF

d_gene: TRBD1
v_gene: TRBV7-9
abundance: few
j_gene: TRBJ2-7
CDR3nt: TGTGCCAGCAGCGTGACAGGGACCCACGAGCAGTACTTC
CDR3aa: CASSVTGTHEQYF

d_gene: .
v_gene: TRBV11-2
abundance: .
j_gene: TRBJ1-1
CDR3nt: TGTGCCAGCAGCCCCGTTTCGCCCCGGCGGATAAACACTGAAGCTTTCTTT
CDR3aa: CASSPVSPRRINTEAFF

d_gene: TRBD1
v_gene: TRBV29-1
abundance: few
j_gene: TRBJ2-2
CDR3nt: TGCAGCGGCCGACAGGGGGCCGGCACCGGGGAGCTGTTTTTT
CDR3aa: CSGRQGAGTGELFF

d_gene: .
v_gene: TRBV5-5
abundance: .
j_gene: TRBJ2-1
CDR3nt: TGTGCCAGCAGCTTGGATGCTCGTAGCTCCTACAATGAGCAGTTCTTC
CDR3aa: CASSLDARSSYNEQFF

d_gene: .
v_gene: TRBV11-3
abundance: .
j_gene: TRBJ2-7
CDR3nt: TGTGCCACCCATTTATTAGGGGGGGGGATCCGCTACGAGCAGTACTTC
CDR3aa: CATHLLGGGIRYEQYF

d_gene: TRBD2
v_gene: TRBV10-3
abundance: .
j_gene: TRBJ2-7
CDR3nt: TGTGCCATCAGCCCCGGACTAGCGGCCTCCTACGAGCAGTACTTC
CDR3aa: CAISPGLAASYEQYF

d_gene: TRBD2
v_gene: TRBV5-1
abundance: .
j_gene: TRBJ2-1
CDR3nt: TGCGCCAGCAGCTCGACTAGCGGGGGCAACAATGAGCAGTTCTTC
CDR3aa: CASSSTSGGNNEQFF